What follows is one T cell receptor beta chain and its context. Its antigen is unknown. These data belong to a study of regulatory T cells. Study observations and caveats: Regulatory T cells showed the strongest V-J pair restriction and V/J gene skewing among patient repertoires. Patient CD8+ T cells trended toward lower Shannon entropy than controls.

Primers: 52 TRBV forward and 13 TRBJ reverse. Clones were read by immunoSEQ multiplex PCR, and TCRdb kept only the in-frame ones, dropping some. This table has some 9,100 clones, 75% to 90% appearing once. A couple of CD3G-deficient patients had more severe autoimmunity; all had some. CDR1 is MNHNS and CDR2 is SASEGT in the germline V gene. V dropped 6 bases and J dropped 6 bases, with 20 bases sitting between them. The CDR3 has 15 amino acids. The sequence was obtained from a person in their late teens or twenties with CD3G deficiency. This chain links TRBV6-1 with TRBJ1-2; D might be TRBD1 (6 bases). Sequenced input: CD8+ T cells sorted from blood. The CDR3 DNA reads TGTGCCAGCAGCAGGGGCGAAATATTAGGTGATGGCTACACCTTC. Its translation: CASSRGEILGDGYTF.